This TCR beta chain derives from a study of blood T cell repertoires in COVID-19. As for the study in general: COVID-19 samples, acute and convalescent, were from the United States, Italy and Spain.

Clinical history as reported by participants underpinned cohort assignment. V gave up 1 base and J gave up 5 bases, with 9 bases separating them. This CDR3 is built from 14 residues. Germline CDR1 is SGHDT and CDR2 is YYEEEE. This clone was seen only once. Original processing methods: Counts of nucleated cells, estimated from reference gene primer amplification, were obtained. Sequencing used immunoSEQ multiplex PCR; TCRdb keeps in-frame clones, though not all of them. The D gene and trimming were derived from the DNA, and the V and J assignments and clone size from that table. The repertoire holds some 190,000 clones, with 65% to 80% as singletons.

This TCR was sampled from a woman between 45 and 65 years old with acute COVID-19. This rearrangement joins TRBV5-6 to TRBJ2-2, with D hard to call. The sequenced sample consisted of PBMCs or T cells enriched from blood (not recorded which). Here the CDR3 DNA reads TGTGCCAGCAGCTTGAGGTCGGGTACCGGGGAGCTGTTTTTT. The encoded protein is CASSLRSGTGELFF.